A single sample is the source of the 30 T cell receptor beta chains below, sequenced in a study of glioma-infiltrating T cells after dendritic cell vaccination. TCRdb's table, derived via immunoSEQ multiplex PCR, lists solely in-frame clones and lacks some. The table lists fewer than 110,000 clones, 75% to 85% of them singletons, with approximately 12% in the top ten. Sequenced material: blood, taken before dendritic cell vaccination. Receptors originate from a human donor with glioblastoma.

The chain's CDR3 is CASSQATGTTQYF. The CDR3 DNA sequence: TGTGCCAGCAGTCAGGCGACAGGGACGACCCAGTACTTC. The chain joins TRBV27 to TRBJ2-5; 7 bases agree with TRBD1. This CDR3 region has 13 residues. J lost 7 bases, V lost 5 bases, and 7 bases had no gene match. Germline V gene sequence: CDR1 MNHEY, CDR2 SMNVEV (reference sequence).

This clone appeared a few times. This sequence joins TRBV6-4 and TRBJ2-6; D remains ambiguous. Germline V gene lookup returns CDR1 MRHNA and CDR2 SNTAGT. This CDR3 contains 14 residues. Trimming pared 8 bases from V and 0 bases from J, leaving 8 bases between. CDR3 residues: CASRSDSGANVLTF. The CDR3 bases are TGTGCCAGCCGGAGCGACTCTGGGGCCAACGTCCTGACTTTC.

The rearrangement uses TRBV6-4 and TRBJ2-3; 8 nucleotides line up with TRBD1. This CDR3 is built from 15 residues. Germline V gives CDR1 MRHNA, CDR2 SNTAGT. The V segment lost 5 bases and the J segment 2 bases; nucleotides outside the gene matches: 6. The CDR3 DNA follows: TGTGCCAGCAGTCCAGGACAGGGAGCCACAGATACGCAGTATTTT. It translates to CASSPGQGATDTQYF.

This clone was picked up a small number of times. This sequence joins TRBV19 and TRBJ1-1; the match to TRBD1 covers 7 bases. V shed 7 bases, J shed 1 base, and the junction held 3 bases outside the gene matches. The CDR3 spans 13 residues. Germline loops: CDR1 LNHDA, CDR2 SQIVND (reference sequence). DNA of the CDR3: TGTGCCAGTAAAGACAGGGAGAACACTGAAGCTTTCTTT. This translates into CASKDRENTEAFF.

This sequence joins TRBV5-1 and TRBJ2-7; D ambiguous. Germline assignment: CDR1 SGHRS and CDR2 YFSETQ. With 2 bases removed from V and 6 bases from J, the gap between germline ends came to 9 bases. The CDR3 contains 12 residues. CDR3 region: CASSLDIREQYF. CDR3 bases: TGCGCCAGCAGCTTAGACATCCGCGAGCAGTACTTC.

The CDR3 region has the DNA TGTGCCAGCGGCCCCACTAGAACAGATACGCAGTATTTT. Encoded protein: CASGPTRTDTQYF. The chain links TRBV6-1 to TRBJ2-3, with D maybe TRBD2 (5 bases). Trimming took 8 bases from V and 3 from J, leaving 12 bases between them. Germline loops: CDR1 MNHNS, CDR2 SASEGT. The CDR3 has 13 residues.

In its sample, this clone was seen a few times. This chain connects TRBV6-5 to TRBJ1-2; 8 nucleotides agree with TRBD1. This CDR3 contains 12 residues. V shed 7 bases and J 6 bases; nucleotides not matched to a gene: 4. Germline V gene sequence: CDR1 MNHEY, CDR2 SVGAGI. CDR3 coding DNA: TGTGCCAGCAAAGGACAGGGAAATGGCTACACCTTC. It encodes CASKGQGNGYTF.

This clone was recorded only once. V usage is TRBV7-8 and J usage is TRBJ2-7, with TRBD2 as a possible D gene (6 bases). From germline, CDR1 is SGHVS and CDR2 FQNEAQ. The CDR3 consists of 15 residues. V gave up 3 bases and J gave up 0 bases, with 12 bases separating them. CDR3: CASSFLRGNSYEQYF. The CDR3 bases are TGTGCCAGCAGCTTCCTCCGCGGGAACTCCTACGAGCAGTACTTC.

The chain uses TRBV5-1 and TRBJ1-1; D gene ambiguous. Per the germline V gene, CDR1 is SGHRS and CDR2 is YFSETQ. This CDR3 region has 15 residues. V lost 1 base to trimming and J lost 1 base, with 11 bases between them. CDR3 region: CASSLRRDPNTEAFF. The CDR3 region has the DNA TGCGCCAGCAGCTTGAGACGGGATCCGAACACTGAAGCTTTCTTT.

The rearrangement uses TRBV5-1 and TRBJ2-7; tentatively, D is TRBD1 (5 bases). CDR1 SGHRS and CDR2 YFSETQ come from the germline V gene. This CDR3 contains 15 residues. V lost 0 bases and J lost 6, with 16 bases in between. The CDR3, as DNA: TGCGCCAGCAGCTTGGAAGGGGTAACGACGCGCGAGCAGTACTTC. Amino acids: CASSLEGVTTREQYF. The complete variable domain, with remaining parts taken from reference TRBV5-1 and TRBJ2-7, reads KAGVTQTPRYLIKTRGQQVTLSCSPISGHRSVSWYQQTPGQGLQFLFEYFSETQRNKGNFPGRFSGRQFSNSRSEMNVSTLELGDSALYLCASSLEGVTTREQYFGPGTRLTVT.

CDR3 sequence (DNA): TGTGCCTGGAGTGTTAGCCAGGGGAACTATGGCTACACCTTC. Its translation is CAWSVSQGNYGYTF. The chain links TRBV30 to TRBJ1-2; a weak D match, TRBD1 (6 bases). Germline loops: CDR1 GTSNPN, CDR2 SVGIG (reference sequence). The CDR3 extends over 14 amino acids. V dropped 0 bases and J dropped 2 bases, with 10 bases sitting between them. The full variable domain, completed using reference TRBV30 and TRBJ1-2, is SQTIHQWPATLVQPVGSPLSLECTVEGTSNPNLYWYRQAAGRGLQLLFYSVGIGQISSEVPQNLSASRPQDRQFILSSKKLLLSDSGFYLCAWSVSQGNYGYTFGSGTRLTVV.

The rearrangement joins TRBV27 to TRBJ1-2; D ambiguous. The V end was cut by 3 bases, the J end by 1 base, with 6 bases between. There are 13 residues in the CDR3. CDR1 is MNHEY and CDR2 is SMNVEV in the germline V gene (reference sequence). This chain's CDR3 is CASSLGSNYGYTF. CDR3 sequence (DNA): TGTGCCAGCAGTTTGGGCAGTAACTATGGCTACACCTTC.

The chain joins TRBV4-3 to TRBJ1-3; 10 nucleotides agree with TRBD1. V shed 4 bases, J shed 3 bases, and the junction held 3 bases outside the gene matches. The CDR3 runs to 15 residues. The germline CDR1 and CDR2 sequences are LGHNA and YSLEER. CDR3 nucleotide sequence: TGCGCCAGCAGCCTGGGGACAGGGGATGGAAACACCATATATTTT. Translated, it gives CASSLGTGDGNTIYF.

This clone was counted only a few times. V and J are TRBV6-5 and TRBJ1-1; D unclear. From germline, CDR1 is MNHEY and CDR2 SVGAGI. The CDR3 totals 12 residues. V was trimmed by 5 bases and J by 6 bases, leaving 10 bases between them. CDR3 coding DNA: TGTGCCAGCAGTCCACCAGGATCTGAAGCTTTCTTT. Its protein is CASSPPGSEAFF.

The chain is built from TRBV13 and TRBJ2-3; a weak D match, TRBD1 (6 bases). Deletions cut 2 bases from V and 0 bases from J, with 12 bases between. The CDR3 extends over 16 amino acids. The germline V gene has CDR1 PRHDT and CDR2 FYEKMQ (reference sequence). The CDR3 spells CASSLPGQPSTDTQYF. The DNA of the CDR3 is TGTGCCAGCAGCTTACCCGGACAGCCTAGCACAGATACGCAGTATTTT. The complete variable domain, with remaining parts taken from reference TRBV13 and TRBJ2-3, reads AAGVIQSPRHLIKEKRETATLKCYPIPRHDTVYWYQQGPGQDPQFLISFYEKMQSDKGSIPDRFSAQQFSDYHSELNMSSLELGDSALYFCASSLPGQPSTDTQYFGPGTRLTVL.

The chain employs TRBV7-2 and TRBJ1-3; unclear D gene. The germline V and J ends were trimmed by 4 bases and 3 bases, with 4 bases remaining between them. Germline lookup yields CDR1 SGHTA and CDR2 FQGNSA. The CDR3 is 12 amino acids. CDR3 nucleotides: TGTGCCAGCAGCTACGGTGGAAACACCATATATTTT. This codes for CASSYGGNTIYF.

As for this clone: The same CDR3 also results from other DNA sequences found in this sample. The gene calls are TRBV7-9 and TRBJ1-1; 8 bases line up with TRBD1. The CDR3 covers 15 residues. Germline trimming cut 1 base from V and 4 bases from J; bases unmatched to any gene: 5. From germline, CDR1 is SEHNR and CDR2 FQNEAQ (reference sequence). CDR3 in amino acids: CASSLGQGAGTEAFF. The CDR3 coding sequence is TGTGCCAGCAGCTTAGGGCAGGGGGCGGGCACTGAAGCTTTCTTT.

The chain couples TRBV5-1 to TRBJ1-2, with D tentatively TRBD1 (6 bases). The CDR3 is made up of 16 amino acids. Trimming cost V 4 bases and J 9 bases, with 25 bases left between them. Germline values: CDR1 SGHRS, CDR2 YFSETQ. The CDR3 sequence is CASSAITGRPTGSYTF. The CDR3 nucleotides read TGCGCCAGCAGCGCGATCACCGGCCGACCGACAGGCAGCTACACCTTC.

This chain joins TRBV19 and TRBJ1-1, with a possible D match to TRBD1 (6 bases). This CDR3 region has 15 residues. V was pared by 5 bases and J by 3 bases, with 16 bases between. Germline CDR1 LNHDA, CDR2 SQIVND (reference sequence). CDR3 residues: CASSSRQVGYTEAFF. The CDR3 DNA follows: TGTGCCAGTAGTTCGAGACAGGTAGGGTACACTGAAGCTTTCTTT. Variable domain in full (rest from reference TRBV19 and TRBJ1-1): DGGITQSPKYLFRKEGQNVTLSCEQNLNHDAMYWYRQDPGQGLRLIYYSQIVNDFQKGDIAEGYSVSREKKESFPLTVTSAQKNPTAFYLCASSSRQVGYTEAFFGQGTRLTVV.

A single count supports this clone. The rearrangement uses TRBV5-1 and TRBJ2-5, with 7 positions matching TRBD1. The germline V gene encodes CDR1 SGHRS and CDR2 YFSETQ. V was clipped by 7 bases and J by 4 bases; unmatched bases: 13. The CDR3 totals 15 residues. The CDR3 nucleotides read TGCGCCAGCGGCACCCGACAGGGAAAGGGAGAGACCCAGTACTTC. The encoded protein is CASGTRQGKGETQYF.

CDR3 bases: TGTGCCAGCAGCGCCATGACAGGGGAGAACACTGAAGCTTTCTTT. It is translated as CASSAMTGENTEAFF. This chain links TRBV9 with TRBJ1-1; 8 bases line up with TRBD1. The CDR3 covers 15 residues. Germline-derived CDR1 and CDR2 are SGDLS and YYNGEE. Trimming removed 3 bases from V and 1 base from J; junction bases left unmatched: 5.

The V call is TRBV5-6, the J call TRBJ2-6; D might be TRBD2 (5 bases). V was trimmed by 3 bases and J by 0 bases, leaving 13 bases between them. The CDR3 has 17 amino acids. CDR1 SGHDT and CDR2 YYEEEE come from the germline V gene. The CDR3 DNA reads TGTGCCAGCAGCTGGGCGGGTCCCCCCTCTGGGGCCAACGTCCTGACTTTC. It specifies CASSWAGPPSGANVLTF.

This chain links TRBV5-1 with TRBJ2-3; 7 positions match TRBD2. The CDR3 contains 14 residues. Germline V gene lookup returns CDR1 SGHRS and CDR2 YFSETQ. Trimming removed 1 base from V and 2 bases from J; junction bases left unmatched: 1. The CDR3 sequence is CASSLSGITDTQYF. The CDR3 region has the DNA TGCGCCAGCAGCTTGAGCGGGATCACAGATACGCAGTATTTT.

The chain uses TRBV19 and TRBJ2-1; 7 bases are a match to TRBD1. Germline V gives CDR1 LNHDA, CDR2 SQIVND (reference sequence). V lost 5 bases and J lost 4; bases outside the gene matches: 8. The CDR3 spans 15 residues. CDR3: CASSLQTGLYNEQFF. In nucleotides, the CDR3 is TGTGCCAGTAGTTTACAGACAGGGCTATACAATGAGCAGTTCTTC. The full variable domain, with the rest looked up from reference TRBV19 and TRBJ2-1, is DGGITQSPKYLFRKEGQNVTLSCEQNLNHDAMYWYRQDPGQGLRLIYYSQIVNDFQKGDIAEGYSVSREKKESFPLTVTSAQKNPTAFYLCASSLQTGLYNEQFFGPGTRLTVL.

The chain combines TRBV7-9 with TRBJ2-7, with D unclear. Trimming left V 4 bases short and J 9 bases short, with 16 bases between. Germline values: CDR1 SEHNR, CDR2 FQNEAQ (reference sequence). This CDR3 is built from 13 residues. CDR3 amino acids: CASSSTVPTMQYF. CDR3 DNA: TGTGCCAGCAGCTCAACCGTACCTACGATGCAGTACTTC. The whole variable domain, filled in from reference TRBV7-9 and TRBJ2-7, reads DTGVSQNPRHKITKRGQNVTFRCDPISEHNRLYWYRQTLGQGPEFLTYFQNEAQLEKSRLLSDRFSAERPKGSFSTLEIQRTEQGDSAMYLCASSSTVPTMQYFGPGTRLTVT.

V is TRBV6-1 and J is TRBJ1-2, with 7 bases that match TRBD1. V lost 10 bases to trimming and J lost 3 bases; unmatched junction nucleotides: 5. Germline lookup yields CDR1 MNHNS and CDR2 SASEGT. The CDR3 is 12 residues long. The CDR3 protein is CATRQGDYGYTF. CDR3 nucleotides: TGTGCCACCAGACAGGGTGACTATGGCTACACCTTC.

The rearrangement links TRBV27 to TRBJ2-7; 11 bases are a match to TRBD1. The CDR3 has 14 residues. The germline CDR1 and CDR2 sequences are MNHEY and SMNVEV (reference sequence). Trimming took 5 bases from V and 3 from J; bases not matched to a gene: 3. CDR3 residues: CASSPGTGGYEQYF. Written as DNA, the CDR3 is TGTGCCAGCAGTCCCGGGACAGGGGGCTACGAGCAGTACTTC.

The chain combines TRBV13 with TRBJ2-1; TRBD2 is a possible D gene (6 bases). CDR1 and CDR2 from the germline V gene are PRHDT and FYEKMQ (reference sequence). CDR3 length: 16 amino acids. Trimming pared 2 bases from V and 6 bases from J, leaving 17 bases between. The CDR3 sequence: CASSLSLAIRPNEQFF. The DNA of the CDR3 is TGTGCCAGCAGCTTATCCCTAGCGATAAGACCCAATGAGCAGTTCTTC.

The genes are TRBV2 and TRBJ1-6; 8 bases agree with TRBD1. Germline V gene data show CDR1 as SNHLY and CDR2 as FYNNEI. Unmatched junction bases numbered 7, after V lost 7 bases and J lost 5 bases. The CDR3 has 15 residues. The CDR3 is CASTKRTGNNSPLHF. DNA for the CDR3: TGTGCCAGCACCAAGAGGACAGGGAATAATTCACCCCTCCACTTT.

A note on this clone: Germline and junction disagree at one end, which may indicate a read error. The chain is built from TRBV7-3 and TRBJ2-2; perhaps TRBD2 as D (5 bases). Per the germline V gene, CDR1 is SGHTA and CDR2 is FQGTGA. This CDR3 region has 15 residues. CDR3: CVSSPVTGDTGELFF. CDR3 coding DNA: TGTGTCAGCAGCCCGGTGACCGGGGACACCGGGGAGCTGTTTTTT.